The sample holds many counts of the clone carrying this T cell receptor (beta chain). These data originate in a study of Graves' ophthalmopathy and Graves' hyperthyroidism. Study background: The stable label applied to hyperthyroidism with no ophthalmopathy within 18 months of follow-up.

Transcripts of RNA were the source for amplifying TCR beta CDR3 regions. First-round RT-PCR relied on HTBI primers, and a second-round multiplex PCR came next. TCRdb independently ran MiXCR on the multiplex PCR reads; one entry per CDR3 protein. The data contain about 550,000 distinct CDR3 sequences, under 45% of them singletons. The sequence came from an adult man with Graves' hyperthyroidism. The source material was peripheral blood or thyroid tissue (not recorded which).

In nucleotides, the CDR3 is TGTGCCATCAGCGCGCCGGGGGCGGGCGGCTACACCTTC. Translating it yields CAISAPGAGGYTF. This chain joins TRBV10-3 and TRBJ1-2; weak D call: TRBD1 (6 bases). CDR1 ENHRY and CDR2 SYGVKD come from the germline V gene. With 6 bases removed from V and 8 bases from J, the gap between germline ends came to 16 bases. This CDR3 contains 13 residues.